A selection of T cell receptor beta chains follows, all from one sample in a study of blood T cells in healthy people across ages. TCRdb reprocessed the 5' RACE reads with MiXCR, giving one entry per CDR3 protein. Among hundreds of thousands of distinct CDR3 sequences listed, 40% to 50% were seen once. Sequencing was done on a sample of blood. Receptors originate from a man in his fifties or sixties in good health. Both conserved end residues are part of each CDR3. A D gene is named only where the DNA matches it firmly. Expanded clones get a size class; other rows say once, few or many, or leave the size out.

clone size	V gene	J gene	D gene	CDR3 protein	CDR3 DNA
NA	TRBV20-1	TRBJ1-5	NA	CRARLTDSQPQHF	TGCAGGGCTAGATTGACAGACAGCCAGCCCCAGCATTTT
NA	TRBV6-2/TRBV6-3	TRBJ2-1	TRBD2	CASSGSGGLSYNEQFF	TGTGCCAGCAGTGGTTCGGGGGGGCTATCTTACAATGAGCAGTTCTTC
few	TRBV6-2/TRBV6-3	TRBJ1-2	NA	CASSYPTEGIANYGYTF	TGTGCCAGCAGTTACCCGACGGAGGGAATAGCTAACTATGGCTACACCTTC
few	TRBV7-2	TRBJ1-1	NA	CASNYRVSDTEAFF	TGTGCCAGCAACTACCGGGTATCGGACACTGAAGCTTTCTTT
NA	TRBV6-1	TRBJ2-7	TRBD2	CASSALTPTSRLFNFYEQYF	TGTGCCAGCAGTGCCCTAACCCCGACTAGCAGATTATTCAATTTCTACGAGCAGTACTTC
NA	TRBV7-9	TRBJ1-5	TRBD1	CASSLGTGINRPQHF	TGTGCCAGCAGCTTAGGGACAGGGATCAATCGGCCCCAGCATTTT
many	TRBV6-5	TRBJ1-2	NA	CASSPTAANYGYTF	TGCGCCAGCAGCCCGACTGCCGCTAACTATGGCTACACCTTC
once	TRBV7-8	TRBJ1-5	NA	CASSLDVGRGRYSNQPQHF	TGTGCCAGCAGCTTAGATGTCGGCAGGGGCCGATATAGCAATCAGCCCCAGCATTTT
NA	TRBV9	TRBJ1-2	NA	CASSSHLGAGYGYTF	TGTGCCAGCAGCTCCCACCTTGGGGCAGGCTATGGCTACACCTTC
NA	TRBV24-1	TRBJ1-2	NA	CATSDLEDPGDGYTF	TGTGCCACCAGTGATTTAGAGGATCCAGGAGATGGCTACACCTTC
few	TRBV7-9	TRBJ1-6	NA	CASSQRRDSPLHF	TGTGCCAGCAGCCAGCGAAGGGATTCACCCCTCCACTTT
few	TRBV7-2	TRBJ2-5	TRBD2	CASSASKLGLAVRETQYF	TGTGCCAGCAGCGCCTCTAAGTTAGGACTAGCAGTTCGAGAGACCCAGTACTTC
few	TRBV19	TRBJ1-6	TRBD1	CASSIGDRVASPLHF	TGTGCCAGTAGTATTGGGGACAGGGTGGCTTCACCCCTCCACTTT
NA	TRBV20-1	TRBJ2-3	NA	CSARDRDFGADTQYF	TGCAGTGCTAGAGACCGCGATTTTGGAGCAGATACGCAGTATTTT
NA	TRBV7-2	TRBJ2-1	NA	CASASGREYNEQFF	TGTGCCAGCGCCTCCGGGCGGGAATACAATGAGCAGTTCTTC
few	TRBV9	TRBJ2-1	TRBD1	CASSVGGQGAHEQFF	TGTGCCAGCAGCGTAGGTGGACAGGGGGCCCATGAGCAGTTCTTC
NA	TRBV7-2	TRBJ1-2	NA	CASSFITANYGYTF	TGTGCCAGCAGCTTCATTACCGCGAACTATGGCTACACCTTC
NA	TRBV12-5	TRBJ2-3	TRBD2	CASGLTGHNPSGGLTDTQYF	TGTGCTAGTGGTTTAACGGGGCATAACCCAAGCGGGGGGCTTACAGATACGCAGTATTTT
many	TRBV15	TRBJ1-1	TRBD1	CATSRDRGRTEAFF	TGTGCCACCAGCAGAGACAGGGGGCGGACTGAAGCTTTCTTT
NA	TRBV7-2	TRBJ2-2	TRBD2	CASSRGTSGYTGELFF	TGTGCCAGCAGTCGAGGGACTAGCGGTTACACCGGGGAGCTGTTTTTT
NA	TRBV12-3/TRBV12-4	TRBJ2-7	NA	CASSSNRDGGYEQYF	TGTGCCAGCAGTTCTAATCGGGACGGCGGCTACGAGCAGTACTTC
few	TRBV7-2	TRBJ1-2	NA	CASSFLRGYTF	TGTGCCAGCAGCTTTTTGAGGGGCTACACCTTC
NA	TRBV5-1	TRBJ1-5	NA	CASSLEGFGQPQHF	TGCGCCAGCAGCTTGGAAGGGTTCGGGCAGCCCCAGCATTTT
NA	TRBV18	TRBJ1-2	NA	CASSPSWGENYGYTF	TGTGCCAGCTCACCCTCATGGGGTGAAAACTATGGCTACACCTTC
few	TRBV25-1	TRBJ2-5	TRBD1	CASSTPGGNEQYF	TGTGCCAGCAGTACCCCAGGGGGTAATGAGCAGTACTTC
many	TRBV10-3	TRBJ2-4	NA	CAISEGEGAKNIQYF	TGTGCCATCAGTGAGGGGGAAGGGGCCAAAAACATTCAGTACTTC
NA	TRBV15	TRBJ2-3	TRBD1	CATSRTGGSTDTQYF	TGTGCCACCAGCAGGACAGGGGGCTCGACAGATACGCAGTATTTT
few	TRBV29-1	TRBJ1-2	TRBD1	CSATGNYYGYTF	TGCAGCGCGACAGGGAATTACTATGGCTACACCTTC
NA	TRBV11-3	TRBJ2-1	NA	CASSPIGGPGDEQFF	TGTGCCAGCAGCCCGATCGGGGGGCCCGGGGATGAGCAGTTCTTC
few	TRBV20-1	TRBJ2-5	NA	CSASHGYNEQYF	TGCAGTGCTAGTCACGGATACAATGAGCAGTACTTC
once	TRBV4-3	TRBJ2-1	TRBD1	CASSQDLTGAAYNEQFF	TGCGCCAGCAGCCAGGATCTTACAGGGGCCGCCTACAATGAGCAGTTCTTC
NA	TRBV27	TRBJ2-1	TRBD2	CASSVNSGAEQFF	TGTGCCAGCAGTGTAAATAGCGGGGCTGAGCAGTTCTTC